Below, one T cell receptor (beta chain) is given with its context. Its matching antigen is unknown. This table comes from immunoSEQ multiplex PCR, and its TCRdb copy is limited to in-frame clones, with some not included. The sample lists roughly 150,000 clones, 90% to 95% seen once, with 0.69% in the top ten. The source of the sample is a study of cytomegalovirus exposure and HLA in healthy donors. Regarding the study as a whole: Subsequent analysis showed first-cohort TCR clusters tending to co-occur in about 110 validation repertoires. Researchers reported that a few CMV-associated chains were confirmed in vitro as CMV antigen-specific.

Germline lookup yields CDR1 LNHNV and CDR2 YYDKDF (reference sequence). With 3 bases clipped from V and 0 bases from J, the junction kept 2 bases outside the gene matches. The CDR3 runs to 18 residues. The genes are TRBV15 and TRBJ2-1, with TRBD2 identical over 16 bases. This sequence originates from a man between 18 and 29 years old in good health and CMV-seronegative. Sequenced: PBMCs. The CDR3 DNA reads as TGTGCCACCAGCAGGGGGACTAGCGGGAGGGCCTCCTACAATGAGCAGTTCTTC. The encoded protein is CATSRGTSGRASYNEQFF.